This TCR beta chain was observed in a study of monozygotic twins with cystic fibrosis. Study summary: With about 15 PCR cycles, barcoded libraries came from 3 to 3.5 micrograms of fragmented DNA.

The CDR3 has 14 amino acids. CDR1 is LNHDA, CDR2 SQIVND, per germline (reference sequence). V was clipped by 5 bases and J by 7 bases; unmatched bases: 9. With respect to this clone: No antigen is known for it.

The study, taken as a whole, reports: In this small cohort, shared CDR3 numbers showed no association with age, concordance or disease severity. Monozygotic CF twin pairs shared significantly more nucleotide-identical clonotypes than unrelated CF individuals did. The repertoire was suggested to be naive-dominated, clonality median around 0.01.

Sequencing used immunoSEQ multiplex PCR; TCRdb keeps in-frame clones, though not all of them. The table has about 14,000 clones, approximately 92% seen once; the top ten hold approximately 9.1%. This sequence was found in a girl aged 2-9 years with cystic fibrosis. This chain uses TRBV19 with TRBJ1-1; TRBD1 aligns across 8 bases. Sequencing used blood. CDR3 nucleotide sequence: TGTGCCAGTAGTGCCCGAATTGACAGGGGTGAAGCTTTCTTT. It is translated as CASSARIDRGEAFF. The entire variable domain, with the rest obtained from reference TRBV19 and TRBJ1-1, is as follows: DGGITQSPKYLFRKEGQNVTLSCEQNLNHDAMYWYRQDPGQGLRLIYYSQIVNDFQKGDIAEGYSVSREKKESFPLTVTSAQKNPTAFYLCASSARIDRGEAFFGQGTRLTVV.